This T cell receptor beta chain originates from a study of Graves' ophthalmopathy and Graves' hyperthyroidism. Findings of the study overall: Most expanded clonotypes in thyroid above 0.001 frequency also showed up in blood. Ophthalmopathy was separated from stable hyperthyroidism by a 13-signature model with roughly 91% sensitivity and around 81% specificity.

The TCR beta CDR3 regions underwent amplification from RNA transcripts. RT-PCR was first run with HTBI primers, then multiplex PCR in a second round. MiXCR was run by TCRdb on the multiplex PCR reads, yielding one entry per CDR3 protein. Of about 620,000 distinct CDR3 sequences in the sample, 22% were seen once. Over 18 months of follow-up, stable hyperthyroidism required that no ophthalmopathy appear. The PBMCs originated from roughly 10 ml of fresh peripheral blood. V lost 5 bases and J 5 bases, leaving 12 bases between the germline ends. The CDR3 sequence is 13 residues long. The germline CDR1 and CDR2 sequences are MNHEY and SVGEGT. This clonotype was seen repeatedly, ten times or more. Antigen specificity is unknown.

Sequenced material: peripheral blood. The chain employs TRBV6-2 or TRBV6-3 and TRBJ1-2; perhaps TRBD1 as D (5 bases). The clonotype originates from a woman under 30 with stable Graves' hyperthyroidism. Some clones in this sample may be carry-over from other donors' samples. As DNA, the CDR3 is TGTGCCAGCAGTCATCGTGACAGTTATGGCTACACCTTC. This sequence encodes CASSHRDSYGYTF.